These 9 T cell receptor beta chains were all obtained from the same sample, sequenced in a study of cytomegalovirus exposure and HLA in healthy donors. With 60 Vbeta and 13 Jbeta primers, the PCR was carried out. The method was immunoSEQ multiplex PCR; TCRdb's version includes in-frame clones alone and lacks a portion of them. The sample holds 120,000 to 150,000 clones, about 80% seen once. Input material: PBMCs. Every receptor here comes from a man between 18 and 29 years old in good health and CMV-seronegative.

The V call is TRBV18, the J call TRBJ1-2; maybe TRBD1 (6 bases). The V and J ends lost 3 bases and 3 bases respectively, with 8 bases between them. CDR1 and CDR2 from the germline V gene are KGHSH and LQKENI. The CDR3 has 13 amino acids. CDR3 bases: TGTGCCAGCTCACCTGGACAGCACTATGGCTACACCTTC. This codes for CASSPGQHYGYTF. The full variable domain, rest sourced from reference TRBV18 and TRBJ1-2, is NAGVMQNPRHLVRRRGQEARLRCSPMKGHSHVYWYRQLPEEGLKFMVYLQKENIIDESGMPKERFSAEFPKEGPSILRIQQVVRGDSAAYFCASSPGQHYGYTFGSGTRLTVV.

This clone was seen only a few times. The V and J genes are TRBV5-8 and TRBJ2-5; the D gene is possibly TRBD1 (6 bases). The CDR3 sequence is 14 residues long. Germline values: CDR1 SGHTS, CDR2 YDEGEE. The germline V and J ends were trimmed by 1 base and 5 bases, with 12 bases remaining between them. The CDR3 loop reads CASSLKGGWETQYF. In DNA, the CDR3 is TGTGCCAGCAGCTTGAAAGGGGGATGGGAGACCCAGTACTTC.

This clone is a singleton in its sample. The chain employs TRBV29-1 and TRBJ2-7; tentative D call: TRBD1 (5 bases). The V and J ends lost 2 bases and 5 bases respectively, with 16 bases between them. The CDR3 extends over 14 amino acids. Germline V lookup: CDR1 SQVTM, CDR2 ANQGSEA. Here the CDR3 reads CSVELGRQIHEQYF. The CDR3 DNA sequence: TGCAGCGTTGAATTGGGGCGACAGATCCACGAGCAGTACTTC.

The rearrangement joins TRBV18 to TRBJ1-4; no firm D call. The V gene's germline CDR1 is KGHSH and CDR2 LQKENI. The CDR3 is 16 amino acids. V gave up 6 bases and J gave up 0 bases, with 14 bases separating them. CDR3 bases: TGTGCCAGCTCCGCGTCTACCGTTGCAACTAATGAAAAACTGTTTTTT. It translates to CASSASTVATNEKLFF.

In this sample, this clone turned up a few times. The V and J genes are TRBV25-1 and TRBJ2-5; TRBD1 aligns across 12 bases. The J call may be in error: the DNA end matches TRBJ2-7 better. The CDR3 runs 14 residues. CDR1 is MGHDK, CDR2 SYGVNS, per germline. CDR3 sequence: CASKGQGARYEQYF. DNA of the CDR3: TGTGCCAGCAAGGGACAGGGGGCGCGGTACGAGCAGTACTTC.

The sample holds many counts of this clone. The genes are TRBV6-1 and TRBJ1-1; a possible D gene is TRBD1 (5 bases). Trimming pared 6 bases from V and 6 bases from J, leaving 17 bases between. Per germline, CDR1 MNHNS and CDR2 SASEGT. CDR3 length equals 14 residues. The CDR3 here is CASSRDGVRAEAFF. In DNA form, the CDR3 reads TGTGCCAGCAGCCGAGACGGAGTCAGGGCTGAAGCTTTCTTT.

This clone was picked up a small number of times. In nucleotides, the CDR3 is TGTGCCAGCAGCTTGGTCTCCGGGGGGACTGGAAACACCATATATTTT. As protein: CASSLVSGGTGNTIYF. The gene calls are TRBV5-5 and TRBJ1-3; a possible D gene is TRBD1 (5 bases). The CDR3 covers 16 residues. Trimming pared 0 bases from V and 2 bases from J, leaving 12 bases between. Germline V gene lookup returns CDR1 SGHKS and CDR2 YYEKEE (reference sequence).

This chain joins TRBV19 and TRBJ2-7, with TRBD2 matching over 8 bases. Germline V gives CDR1 LNHDA, CDR2 SQIVND (reference sequence). The CDR3 has 15 amino acids. With 3 bases clipped from V and 1 base from J, the junction kept 5 bases outside the gene matches. The CDR3: CASSINRGRSYEQYF. The CDR3 nucleotides read TGTGCCAGTAGTATCAACCGCGGGAGGTCCTACGAGCAGTACTTC.

In this sample, this clone turned up a few times. This chain joins TRBV6-5 and TRBJ2-7, with D possibly being TRBD1 (5 bases). Trimming took off 6 bases at V and 6 bases at J, with 12 bases between the two ends. The CDR3 sequence is 12 residues long. Looked up from germline, CDR1 is MNHEY and CDR2 is SVGAGI. CDR3 DNA: TGTGCCAGCAGCCCAGGGCCCCTCGAGCAGTACTTC. Residues: CASSPGPLEQYF.